In its sample, the clone carrying this TCR beta chain was seen a few times. No antigen is known for it. These data originate in a study of T cell repertoires in cytomegalovirus infection. Study in general: Recently identified HLA-C-restricted and well-studied HLA-B-restricted CMV epitopes were used. Evidence of both CMV infection and a matching HLA type came from public TCR beta signatures. Findings of the study overall: Clonotype analysis showed dominance of the ex vivo response by HLA-C-restricted CMV-specific TCR beta clonotypes.

Looked up from germline, CDR1 is MNHEY and CDR2 is SVGAGI. The CDR3 extends over 15 amino acids. V dropped 3 bases and J dropped 3 bases, with 14 bases sitting between them. TCRdb independently ran MiXCR on the reads; one entry per CDR3 protein. The sample yields approximately 1,000,000 distinct CDR3 sequences, roughly 30% seen once. This chain connects TRBV6-5 to TRBJ1-2, with no clear D. The sample here was cultured CD8+ T cells from PBMCs, taken from culture after CMV antigen stimulation. The TCR was taken from a human donor in good health (CMV status not recorded). Some clones in this sample may be carry-over from other donors' samples. The DNA for the CDR3 is TGTGCCAGCAGTTATTCGGCCCGGGGTTACTATGGCTACACCTTC. Its protein is CASSYSARGYYGYTF.